This record covers a single T cell receptor beta chain. Its binding antigen is unknown. No base quality values were provided; no much bigger clone lies one nucleotide off. The Quick-DNA Microprep Kit was used to extract genomic DNA from the sorted cells. Amplification of TCRbeta DNA was done with the immunoSEQ hsTCRbeta kit, following the protocol from the manufacturer. TCRbeta libraries were sequenced on an Illumina MiSeq instrument. The authors' analysis ran thus. Removing out-of-frame sequences left 2,204,828 distinct TCRbeta sequences, an average of approximately 61,000 per individual. Two values were used to score each individual: the count of under 200 previously reported CMV-associated TCRbeta sequences and the total count of productive distinct TCRbeta sequences. A beta-binomial model was reimplemented in Python, and random forests from scikit-learn, run with default parameters, were trained on data from the US cohort. Classifier performance on the Belgian cohort was summarized as median AUC with percentile confidence intervals over 10,000 bootstrap iterations. TCRdb stores this immuneACCESS table with in-frame sequences only. Part of the clones is absent; in the studies checked, under half of the shortfall reflects unresolved V genes, and no reason is known for the rest. V and J calls and clone size are as listed in that table; D and trimming were resolved from the DNA. The sample records under 50,000 clones, roughly 78% of which are singletons. In total, the top ten clones hold 0.85% to 0.95% of the sample.

Single viable CD3+CD4+CD8-CD45RO+ cells were sorted as memory CD4+ T cells on a FACSAria II. CMV serostatus was assessed using a Roche Elecsys assay, by which serum IgG against CMV pp150, pp28, p38 and p52 was detected. After thawing, total CD4+ T cells were enriched by positive selection with CD4 magnetic microbeads. The samples came from a different study that was designed specifically to examine the CD4+ T cell memory repertoire. Peripheral blood mononuclear cells were isolated and cryopreserved according to standard operating procedures, and serum was kept at -80 degrees C. The staining used CD3-PerCP (BW264/56), CD4-APC (RPA-T4), CD45RO-PE (UCHT1) and CD8-Pacific Orange (3B5) antibodies, and Sytox blue was used to exclude non-viable cells. The data belong to a study of memory CD4+ T cells and cytomegalovirus serostatus (dated by TCRdb to between 2019 and 2020). Notes on the research overall: A total of roughly 35 healthy Belgian adults, of whom 9 were CMV seropositive and some 24 were CMV seronegative, were included in the cohort. To replicate a published TCR-based CMV serostatus classifier, the researchers sequenced the CD4+ memory TCRbeta repertoires of a Belgian cohort whose cytomegalovirus serostatus was known. What the work shows at the level of the full study, not this receptor alone: CMV serostatus prediction reached a median bootstrapped AUC of roughly 0.96 with the original framework and approximately 0.92 with a US-trained random forest. The results were interpreted as suggesting that the CMV-associated TCR signature is mostly present in the CD4+ memory repertoire. Only CD4+CD45RO+ memory cells were sequenced, unlike the original study, which covered naive and memory CD4+ and CD8+ populations. On the Belgian cohort, the classifier based on the original framework reached a median bootstrapped AUC of 0.95, with a 95% CI of 0.76-1.00. Of under 200 previously reported CMV-associated TCRbeta sequences, about 72 appeared in the CD4+ memory repertoires, each in one to five individuals.

Trimmed from V: 0 bases; trimmed from J: 7 bases; junction bases lacking a gene match: 4. The CDR3 runs 16 amino acids, cysteine and phenylalanine included. Of the read, only the CDR3 DNA is kept; its 48 bases are in frame from base 1. Sequences SGDLS (CDR1) and YYNGEE (CDR2) are obtained from the germline V gene. The sample taken for sequencing was memory CD4+ T cells from blood. The clonotype was recovered from an adult in good health and CMV-seronegative. The chain was built from TRBV9 and TRBJ2-5; a stretch of 15 junction bases matches TRBD2. The CDR3 in this case is CASSVGTSGGAGTQYF. At the DNA level, the sequence is TGTGCCAGCAGCGTAGGGACTAGCGGGGGGGCGGGGACCCAGTACTTC.